Each of the 22 T cell receptor beta chains below was sequenced from the same sample in a study of blood T cell repertoires in COVID-19. Clones were sequenced by immunoSEQ multiplex PCR, and TCRdb holds only the in-frame ones, with some missing. This sample has roughly 110,000 clones, with about 70% found just once. The sequenced material came from peripheral blood. These receptors were taken from a human donor with acute or convalescent COVID-19. The donor label of this sample is uncertain.

V is TRBV3-1 (or the pseudogene TRBV3-2) and J is TRBJ1-1; D is uncertain. Germline V gene sequence: CDR1 LGHDT, CDR2 YNNKEL (reference sequence). The CDR3 is 13 amino acids. With 4 bases removed from V and 4 bases from J, the gap between germline ends came to 10 bases. In DNA, the CDR3 is TGTGCCAGCAGCCGCGGAGAATTCACTGAAGCTTTCTTT. It yields the protein CASSRGEFTEAFF.

The rearrangement joins TRBV19 to TRBJ1-2; D is unclear. This CDR3 spans 14 amino acids. V was clipped by 5 bases and J by 6 bases, with 16 bases between them. Germline V gene lookup returns CDR1 LNHDA and CDR2 SQIVND (reference sequence). CDR3 region: CASSRQQGANGYTF. The CDR3 bases are TGTGCCAGTAGTCGTCAGCAAGGAGCTAATGGCTACACCTTC. The complete variable domain, with remaining parts taken from reference TRBV19 and TRBJ1-2, reads DGGITQSPKYLFRKEGQNVTLSCEQNLNHDAMYWYRQDPGQGLRLIYYSQIVNDFQKGDIAEGYSVSREKKESFPLTVTSAQKNPTAFYLCASSRQQGANGYTFGSGTRLTVV.

This clone was observed a handful of times. The chain carries TRBV3-1 (or the pseudogene TRBV3-2) and TRBJ2-5; D gene uncertain. V was shortened by 0 bases and J by 5 bases, with 10 bases between the two germline ends. From germline, CDR1 is LGHDT and CDR2 YNNKEL (reference sequence). CDR3 size: 14 residues. The CDR3 reads CASSQDLYWETQYF. The CDR3 DNA sequence: TGTGCCAGCAGCCAAGACCTCTACTGGGAGACCCAGTACTTC.

J is TRBJ2-4 and V is TRBV28; 7 bases align to TRBD2. Germline V gives CDR1 MDHEN, CDR2 SYDVKM. The ends lost 2 bases at V and 7 bases at J; junction bases unmatched: 5. This CDR3 is 14 amino acids long. The DNA for the CDR3 is TGTGCCAGCAGTTTACCGGGGGGTTCCAACATTCAGTACTTC. Its translation: CASSLPGGSNIQYF.

V usage is TRBV19 and J usage is TRBJ2-7; D gene unclear. CDR1 LNHDA and CDR2 SQIVND come from the germline V gene (reference sequence). The length of the CDR3 is 16 residues. V was shortened by 5 bases and J by 6 bases, with 23 bases between the two germline ends. CDR3 loop: CASSVTPGHSSLEQYF. CDR3 sequence (DNA): TGTGCCAGTAGTGTAACCCCAGGTCATTCCTCTCTCGAGCAGTACTTC.

The chain uses TRBV24-1 and TRBJ2-3; maybe TRBD1 (5 bases). CDR1 and CDR2 from the germline V gene are KGHDR and SFDVKD. CDR3 size: 16 residues. V lost 2 bases and J 0 bases, leaving 11 bases between the germline ends. CDR3: CATSDYRAGSTDTQYF. DNA for the CDR3: TGTGCCACCAGTGATTATAGGGCAGGGAGCACAGATACGCAGTATTTT.

This clone occurred a few times. The gene calls are TRBV9 and TRBJ2-2; TRBD1 agrees at 12 bases. Germline trimming cut 4 bases from V and 6 bases from J; bases unmatched to any gene: 4. The CDR3 covers 15 residues. Germline V lookup: CDR1 SGDLS, CDR2 YYNGEE. DNA of the CDR3: TGTGCCAGCAGCCCGGGACAGGGGGCGCCCGGGGAGCTGTTTTTT. Its protein product is CASSPGQGAPGELFF. Full variable domain (remainder filled in from reference TRBV9 and TRBJ2-2): DSGVTQTPKHLITATGQRVTLRCSPRSGDLSVYWYQQSLDQGLQFLIQYYNGEERAKGNILERFSAQQFPDLHSELNLSSLELGDSALYFCASSPGQGAPGELFFGEGSRLTVL.

DNA of the CDR3: TGTGCCAGCAGCGGAGCCCCACAGGGGACTGAAGCTTTCTTT. It translates to CASSGAPQGTEAFF. V usage is TRBV9 and J usage is TRBJ1-1; 7 bases agree with TRBD1. This CDR3 is 14 amino acids long. Losses at the gene ends were 3 bases for V and 5 bases for J; bases not matched to a gene: 7. CDR1 SGDLS and CDR2 YYNGEE come from the germline V gene.

The chain uses TRBV19 and TRBJ2-5; 7 bases line up with TRBD2. From germline, CDR1 is LNHDA and CDR2 SQIVND (reference sequence). The CDR3 is 14 amino acids. With 6 bases clipped from V and 2 bases from J, the junction kept 6 bases outside the gene matches. The CDR3 sequence: CASSKRGSQETQYF. The DNA of the CDR3 is TGTGCCAGTAGCAAGCGGGGATCTCAAGAGACCCAGTACTTC.

The chain combines TRBV19 with TRBJ1-2, with D possibly matching TRBD1 (6 bases). Germline V gives CDR1 LNHDA, CDR2 SQIVND (reference sequence). The germline V and J ends were trimmed by 5 bases and 2 bases, with 12 bases remaining between them. This CDR3 is built from 14 residues. CDR3 in amino acids: CASSVRDMNYGYTF. The CDR3 bases are TGTGCCAGTAGTGTTCGGGACATGAACTATGGCTACACCTTC.

This clone was counted a single time. CDR3 protein: CASSYSPGRDEQYV. In DNA form, the CDR3 reads TGTGCCAGCAGTTACTCCCCTGGGCGGGACGAGCAGTACGTC. The chain carries TRBV6-6 and TRBJ2-7; weak D call: TRBD2 (5 bases). Trimming took 0 bases from V and 5 from J, leaving 11 bases between them. CDR1 MNHNY and CDR2 SVGAGI come from the germline V gene (reference sequence). The CDR3 runs 14 residues.

The chain joins TRBV5-1 to TRBJ1-1, with D perhaps matching TRBD1 (6 bases). Looked up from germline, CDR1 is SGHRS and CDR2 is YFSETQ. V lost 0 bases to trimming and J lost 1 base, with 10 bases between them. This CDR3 region has 15 residues. The CDR3 bases are TGCGCCAGCAGCTTGGTGGGACAATCGAACACTGAAGCTTTCTTT. It translates to CASSLVGQSNTEAFF.

The CDR3 DNA follows: TGTGCCAGCAGACCACAGGGGGCGAGCACCAATGAGCAGTTCTTC. This translates into CASRPQGASTNEQFF. V gene TRBV6-4 combines with J gene TRBJ2-1; the match to TRBD1 covers 9 bases. This CDR3 has 15 residues. The ends lost 6 bases at V and 6 bases at J; junction bases unmatched: 9. In germline, CDR1 is MRHNA, CDR2 SNTAGT.

The J gene is TRBJ1-4, the V gene TRBV5-1; D is uncertain. Trimming removed 0 bases from V and 8 bases from J, with 8 bases in between. Germline V CDR1 and CDR2: SGHRS, YFSETQ. The CDR3 is 13 residues long. This CDR3 is CASSLGAREKLFF. The CDR3 nucleotides read TGCGCCAGCAGCTTGGGTGCGAGGGAAAAACTGTTTTTT.

This clone has ten or more counts. The junction departs from the called germline gene at one end, perhaps through a read error. The chain is built from TRBV5-8 and TRBJ2-6; D is possibly TRBD2 (5 bases). Germline CDR1 and CDR2: SGHTS and YDEGEE. This CDR3 has 18 amino acids. CDR3 sequence (DNA): TGTGCCAGCAGCCCCAACCCGGCGGGTTTCTCTGCGGCCAACGTCCTGACTTTC. Its protein is CASSPNPAGFSAANVLTF.

This chain uses TRBV5-8 with TRBJ1-4; D not certain. The CDR3 extends over 18 amino acids. Trimming removed 4 bases from V and 4 bases from J, with 23 bases in between. Per the germline V gene, CDR1 is SGHTS and CDR2 is YDEGEE. The CDR3, as DNA: TGTGCCAGCAGCCCCCGCGAAACGAAAAGGAGCTTTAATGAAAAACTGTTTTTT. Encoded protein: CASSPRETKRSFNEKLFF.

The chain combines TRBV7-2 with TRBJ2-4, with TRBD1 as a possible D gene (5 bases). Germline lookup yields CDR1 SGHTA and CDR2 FQGNSA. The CDR3 is made up of 16 amino acids. Trimming took 3 bases from V and 1 from J, leaving 13 bases between them. CDR3: CASSFTGQSAKNIQYF. In DNA, the CDR3 is TGTGCCAGCAGCTTTACCGGACAAAGTGCCAAAAACATTCAGTACTTC. The variable domain in full, with the rest retrieved from reference TRBV7-2 and TRBJ2-4, is GAGVSQSPSNKVTEKGKDVELRCDPISGHTALYWYRQSLGQGLEFLIYFQGNSAPDKSGLPSDRFSAERTGGSVSTLTIQRTQQEDSAVYLCASSFTGQSAKNIQYFGAGTRLSVL.

The chain couples TRBV27 to TRBJ1-6; the D gene is possibly TRBD1 (5 bases). The CDR3 loop spans 14 amino acids. CDR1 and CDR2 (germline): MNHEY, SMNVEV (reference sequence). Trimming shortened V by 6 bases and J by 5 bases, and 11 bases separated the two germline ends. This CDR3 is CASSLGGHNSPLHF. CDR3 bases: TGTGCCAGCAGCCTGGGGGGTCATAATTCACCCCTCCACTTT.

This clone appeared once. The J gene is TRBJ1-6, the V gene TRBV5-1, with D possibly TRBD1 on 5 matching bases. CDR3 length: 14 amino acids. V was cut by 4 bases and J by 9 bases, with 14 bases left in between. Germline-derived CDR1 and CDR2 are SGHRS and YFSETQ. CDR3 sequence (DNA): TGCGCCAGCAGCGACGGGACTTTGGGTTCACCCCTCCACTTT. Translation gives CASSDGTLGSPLHF.

The chain recombines TRBV28 with TRBJ1-2; tentative D call: TRBD1 (5 bases). V lost 8 bases and J lost 5, with 12 bases in between. CDR3 length: 12 amino acids. The germline gives CDR1 MDHEN, CDR2 SYDVKM. The DNA of the CDR3 is TGTGCCAGCTGTTGGGGGGAATATGGCTACACCTTC. It is translated as CASCWGEYGYTF.

This chain joins TRBV28 and TRBJ1-1, with 8 bases that match TRBD1. Germline V CDR1 and CDR2: MDHEN, SYDVKM. V was pared by 6 bases and J by 3 bases, with 9 bases of the junction left unmatched. The CDR3 covers 15 residues. The CDR3 coding sequence is TGTGCCAGCAGCCCTCGACAGGGGATGTACACTGAAGCTTTCTTT. Translated, it gives CASSPRQGMYTEAFF.

The table lists this clone with a few counts. This rearrangement joins TRBV7-2 to TRBJ1-3; 7 nucleotides agree with TRBD1. CDR1 and CDR2 from the germline V gene are SGHTA and FQGNSA. J was trimmed by 0 bases and V by 1 base; bases with no gene match: 3. CDR3 length equals 16 residues. Here the CDR3 DNA reads TGTGCCAGCAGCTTAGGGGACAGATTCTCTGGAAACACCATATATTTT. It codes for CASSLGDRFSGNTIYF. Full variable domain (rest looked up from reference TRBV7-2 and TRBJ1-3): GAGVSQSPSNKVTEKGKDVELRCDPISGHTALYWYRQSLGQGLEFLIYFQGNSAPDKSGLPSDRFSAERTGGSVSTLTIQRTQQEDSAVYLCASSLGDRFSGNTIYFGEGSWLTVV.